This TCR beta chain was sequenced during a study of a mutant IDH1 vaccine in newly diagnosed glioma (dated by TCRdb to the early 2020s). Background on the whole study: Of the roughly 31 treated patients, roughly 62% were male and approximately 38% were female, and the mean age was approximately 40 years. Before enrollment, most patients had been given radiochemotherapy with temozolomide as standard therapy, while the rest had received either radiotherapy alone or temozolomide alone. Six visits were used for peripheral blood collection: V03 (baseline), V05, V07, V10, V12 and V13. Longitudinal TCRB deep sequencing was performed for around 23 treated patients wherever samples were available for exploratory analyses. General findings and caveats noted by the study authors: The authors noted that analyses of patient blood samples could not be reproduced because of sample limitations. PBMC samples for TCRB deep sequencing were selected based on availability. Vaccine-induced immune responses across multiple MHC alleles were detected in approximately 94% of patients. Changes in the top peripheral T cell clonotypes picked up by TCRB sequencing did not appear to be linked to pseudoprogression.

Reading the label with the study, this specimen's time point is: baseline, week 1 (first vaccination visit). The treatment or condition label here, explained by the study, means: pre-vaccination baseline after standard-of-care therapy. Newly diagnosed WHO grade 3 or 4 IDH1-mutant astrocytomas showing loss of nuclear ATRX were present in the donors. The samples were drawn from NOA16, a multicentre, single-arm, open-label phase I trial in Germany that tested a mutant IDH1 peptide vaccine in humans for the first time. For immunogenicity testing, the blood drawn at visit V03 was used as the baseline sample. Genomic DNA for TCRB sequencing was extracted from EDTA blood using the DNeasy Blood and Tissue Kit. There are a few counts of this clone. Its recognized antigen is unknown. There are no base qualities to consult, and no much larger clone falls within one base. V sheds 6 bases and J sheds 2 bases, leaving 21 bases between their ends. There are 17 amino acids in the CDR3, from cysteine to phenylalanine inclusive. Of the read, only the CDR3 DNA is kept; its 51 bases are in frame from base 1. From the germline V gene (reference sequence), CDR1 is LNHDA and CDR2 is SQIVND.

Libraries were made using the immunoSEQ multiplex PCR assay. The hsTCRB Kit was used according to the manufacturer's protocol to amplify rearranged TCR beta chain sequences. An Illumina MiSeq was used to sequence the TCRB libraries. Turning to the authors' computational methods: The proprietary platform of the kit vendor was used for demultiplexing, trimming and gene mapping. Not all clones reach the TCRdb copy of this immuneACCESS table, which keeps in-frame sequences only. Checked studies attribute under half of the gap to unresolved V genes and leave the rest unexplained. V and J calls and clone size are as listed in that table; D and trimming were resolved from the DNA. The sample table contains 92,000 or so clones; only one count was recorded for around 80% of them. The ten largest clones capture nearly 5.5% of the sample.

Sequences were derived from PBMCs, sampled from a glioma patient treated with radiotherapy, temozolomide or both. This sequence was found in a man aged 35 to 55 with glioma. Some clones in this sample may be carry-over from other donors' samples. In this chain, TRBV19 is recombined with TRBJ2-3; confidence is insufficient to name the D gene. The sequenced DNA is TGTGCCAGTAGCCTCGGTAAATTCTCGGCGCTCACAGATACGCAGTATTTT. Protein translation: CASSLGKFSALTDTQYF.